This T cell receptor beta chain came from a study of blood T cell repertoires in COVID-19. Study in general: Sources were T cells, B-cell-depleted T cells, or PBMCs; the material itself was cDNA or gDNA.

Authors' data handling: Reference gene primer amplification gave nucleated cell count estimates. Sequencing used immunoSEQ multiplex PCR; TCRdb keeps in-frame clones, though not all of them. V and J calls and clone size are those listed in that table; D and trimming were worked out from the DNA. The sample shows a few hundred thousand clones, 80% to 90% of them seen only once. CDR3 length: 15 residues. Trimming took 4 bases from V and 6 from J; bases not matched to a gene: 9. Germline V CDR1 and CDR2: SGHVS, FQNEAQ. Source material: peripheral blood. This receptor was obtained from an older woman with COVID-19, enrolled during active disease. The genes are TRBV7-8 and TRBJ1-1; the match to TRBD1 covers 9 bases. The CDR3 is CASSYPRGQGAEAFF. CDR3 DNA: TGTGCCAGCAGCTACCCCCGGGGACAGGGTGCTGAAGCTTTCTTT.